The 20 T cell receptor beta chains given below trace back to one sample, sequenced in a study of cytomegalovirus exposure and HLA in healthy donors. The primer mix had 60 Vbeta and 13 Jbeta primers. Measured with immunoSEQ multiplex PCR; TCRdb has only the in-frame clones, and not every one. This sample carries over 150,000 clones, around 68% of them seen once, and the ten largest clones take less than 3.5%. The sequencing sample was made of PBMCs. The receptors here all came from a woman aged 35 to 49 in good health and CMV-seropositive.

This clone was counted between two and nine times. The chain couples TRBV10-3 to TRBJ1-6; D is unclear. This CDR3 spans 14 amino acids. The V and J ends lost 2 bases and 7 bases respectively, with 9 bases between them. Germline CDR1 is ENHRY and CDR2 is SYGVKD. The CDR3 protein is CAISEGVSNSPLHF. CDR3 sequence (DNA): TGTGCCATCAGTGAGGGAGTCAGCAATTCACCCCTCCACTTT.

This clone was seen a handful of times. The V call is TRBV19, the J call TRBJ1-5, with D tentatively TRBD1 (5 bases). The germline gives CDR1 LNHDA, CDR2 SQIVND (reference sequence). Between the trimmed V and J ends, which lost 2 bases and 4 bases, there was a span of 12 bases. The CDR3 loop spans 15 amino acids. The CDR3 spells CASSITGAQNQPQHF. The CDR3 bases are TGTGCCAGTAGTATAACTGGGGCACAGAATCAGCCCCAGCATTTT.

The genes are TRBV28 and TRBJ1-1; no clear D gene. Trimming took off 2 bases at V and 0 bases at J, with 16 bases between the two ends. CDR1 MDHEN and CDR2 SYDVKM come from the germline V gene. This CDR3 is built from 17 residues. Written as DNA, the CDR3 is TGTGCCAGCAGTTTAAAGACACGAAGACCGATGAACACTGAAGCTTTCTTT. Translated, it gives CASSLKTRRPMNTEAFF.

The rearrangement uses TRBV29-1 and TRBJ1-1, with D possibly matching TRBD1 (6 bases). Germline V gene data show CDR1 as SQVTM and CDR2 as ANQGSEA. V was shortened by 4 bases and J by 4 bases, with 13 bases between the two germline ends. The CDR3 sequence is 13 residues long. The CDR3 protein is CSVAGVYGTEAFF. The CDR3 coding sequence is TGCAGCGTTGCAGGGGTGTACGGCACTGAAGCTTTCTTT.

The V call is TRBV7-3, the J call TRBJ1-3; 9 bases agree with TRBD1. J lost 0 bases, V lost 5 bases, and 5 bases had no gene match. CDR3 size: 16 residues. CDR1 and CDR2 (germline): SGHTA, FQGTGA. CDR3 DNA: TGTGCCAGCAGCCCTATGGGACAGGGCTCTGGAAACACCATATATTTT. Its translation is CASSPMGQGSGNTIYF.

The genes are TRBV6-5 and TRBJ1-1; 8 bases fit TRBD1. J gave up 3 bases and V 0 bases, and 3 bases lay outside the gene matches. CDR1 and CDR2 (germline): MNHEY, SVGAGI. There are 15 residues in the CDR3. In DNA form, the CDR3 reads TGTGCCAGCAGTTACTCACGGACAGGGCACACTGAAGCTTTCTTT. Translated: CASSYSRTGHTEAFF.

This clone was seen a handful of times. The chain joins TRBV4-3 to TRBJ1-5; TRBD1 is a possible D gene (6 bases). CDR3 size: 16 residues. V shed 0 bases and J shed 4 bases, with 13 bases lying between them. CDR1 LGHNA and CDR2 YSLEER come from the germline V gene. CDR3 sequence reads: CASSQESGVGNQPQHF. The CDR3 DNA is TGCGCCAGCAGCCAAGAATCAGGGGTCGGGAATCAGCCCCAGCATTTT.

In the case of this clone: Relative to the germline gene, one junction end is altered; a read error may explain this. This chain links TRBV27 with TRBJ1-5, with a tentative D call TRBD1 (6 bases). The CDR3 is made up of 14 amino acids. Germline lookup yields CDR1 MNHEY and CDR2 SMNVEV (reference sequence). The CDR3 nucleotides are TGTGCCAGCAGTTTATCAGGGGACAATCAGCCCCAGAATTTT. Protein product: CASSLSGDNQPQNF.

V and J are TRBV7-6 and TRBJ2-7, with D perhaps TRBD1 (6 bases). The germline CDR1 and CDR2 sequences are SGHVS and FNYEAQ. V was clipped by 5 bases and J by 2 bases, with 13 bases between them. The CDR3 length is 14 residues. DNA of the CDR3: TGTGCCAGCAGCCCCTCCGGACAGACCTACGAGCAGTACTTC. Translating gives CASSPSGQTYEQYF.

The V call is TRBV2, the J call TRBJ1-5; no clear D gene. V shed 6 bases and J shed 6 bases, with 15 bases lying between them. Germline V CDR1 and CDR2: SNHLY, FYNNEI. CDR3 length: 14 residues. The CDR3 loop is CASSREQASQPQHF. CDR3 nucleotide sequence: TGTGCCAGCAGCCGGGAACAAGCCTCTCAGCCCCAGCATTTT.

This clone was observed once. The chain combines TRBV2 with TRBJ1-4; D not certain. Trimming shortened V by 3 bases and J by 8 bases, and 13 bases separated the two germline ends. This CDR3 has 14 amino acids. Germline loops: CDR1 SNHLY, CDR2 FYNNEI. The CDR3 protein is CASSDRSSREKLFF. Here the CDR3 DNA reads TGTGCCAGCAGTGACCGTAGCTCCCGGGAAAAACTGTTTTTT.

This clone occurred once. The V gene is TRBV18, the J gene TRBJ2-5; 12 bases are shared with TRBD2. The CDR3 loop spans 17 amino acids. Germline loops: CDR1 KGHSH, CDR2 LQKENI. The V gene end was trimmed by 3 bases and the J gene end by 1 base; junction bases not matched to a gene: 6. The CDR3 loop is CASSPFGLAGTQETQYF. CDR3 in DNA: TGTGCCAGCTCACCCTTCGGACTAGCGGGGACCCAAGAGACCCAGTACTTC.

This clone was seen just once. The V gene is TRBV6-5, the J gene TRBJ1-1; D perhaps matches TRBD1 (6 bases). The V end lost 0 bases, the J end lost 2 bases, and 10 bases lay between the germline ends. This CDR3 is 15 amino acids long. Germline V CDR1 and CDR2: MNHEY, SVGAGI. CDR3 protein: CASSYSGGRNTEAFF. The CDR3, as DNA: TGTGCCAGCAGTTACTCGGGGGGGCGTAACACTGAAGCTTTCTTT.

The chain carries TRBV5-1 and TRBJ1-1; D is possibly TRBD1 (5 bases). CDR1 SGHRS and CDR2 YFSETQ come from the germline V gene. Trimming pared 3 bases from V and 3 bases from J, leaving 9 bases between. This CDR3 has 13 amino acids. CDR3 amino acids: CASSSQEYTEAFF. CDR3 sequence (DNA): TGCGCCAGCAGCTCACAGGAGTACACTGAAGCTTTCTTT.

The chain uses TRBV7-6 and TRBJ2-2; 9 nucleotides align to TRBD2. Unmatched junction bases numbered 4, after V lost 2 bases and J lost 6 bases. The CDR3 sequence is 15 residues long. The germline gives CDR1 SGHVS, CDR2 FNYEAQ. CDR3 sequence: CASSLQGTSPGELFF. In DNA form, the CDR3 reads TGTGCCAGCAGCTTACAGGGGACTAGCCCCGGGGAGCTGTTTTTT.

The chain carries TRBV6-1 and TRBJ2-5; 7 positions agree with TRBD1. The CDR3 loop spans 15 amino acids. The germline gives CDR1 MNHNS, CDR2 SASEGT. The J segment lost 4 bases and the V segment lost 4 bases, leaving 9 bases of the junction unmatched. CDR3 in DNA: TGTGCCAGCAGTGGCCCCGACAGGGCCATAGAGACCCAGTACTTC. The encoded protein is CASSGPDRAIETQYF.

The chain combines TRBV27 with TRBJ2-4, with TRBD2 identical over 12 bases. The ends lost 5 bases at V and 7 bases at J; junction bases unmatched: 9. The CDR3 totals 16 residues. CDR1 is MNHEY and CDR2 is SMNVEV in the germline V gene (reference sequence). CDR3 region: CASSPGASGRGNIQYF. The CDR3 DNA sequence: TGTGCCAGCAGTCCTGGGGCTAGCGGGAGGGGTAACATTCAGTACTTC.

V and J are TRBV19 and TRBJ1-4, with 8 bases identical to TRBD1. This CDR3 is 14 amino acids long. Unmatched junction bases numbered 9, after V lost 10 bases and J lost 5 bases. Germline loops: CDR1 LNHDA, CDR2 SQIVND (reference sequence). The chain's CDR3 is CATSADRANEKLFF. The DNA of the CDR3 is TGTGCCACCTCTGCGGACAGGGCAAATGAAAAACTGTTTTTT.

The V gene is TRBV6-5, the J gene TRBJ2-7; D is ambiguous. CDR1 is MNHEY and CDR2 is SVGAGI in the germline V gene. Between the trimmed V and J ends, which lost 8 bases and 4 bases, there was a span of 9 bases. The CDR3 totals 11 residues. The CDR3 DNA is TGTGCCAGCGGAGACGGGTACGAGCAGTACTTC. Amino acid sequence: CASGDGYEQYF.

In the case of this clone: At the DNA level, this CDR3 is encoded by other sequences in the same sample as well. The V gene is TRBV6-5, the J gene TRBJ1-4, with 9 bases aligning to TRBD1. With 0 bases clipped from V and 6 bases from J, the junction kept 2 bases outside the gene matches. This CDR3 has 15 amino acids. The germline V gene has CDR1 MNHEY and CDR2 SVGAGI. The CDR3 bases are TGTGCCAGCAGTTACTCGCGACAGGGGGATGAAAAACTGTTTTTT. Protein: CASSYSRQGDEKLFF.